This entry features one T cell receptor (beta chain) sequence. This clone's antigen is unknown. Base qualities are missing; no much larger clone stands one base away. The data originate from a study of response to subunit inactivated influenza vaccine (dated by TCRdb to 2016 to 2018). General notes on the study: The study used deep quantitative T cell receptor repertoire profiling to track responses to a trivalent subunit inactivated influenza vaccine.

The paper's findings and limits, for the study overall: The authors suggested that each seasonal influenza vaccination may recruit only a limited number of new T cells.

The library was generated by RT-PCR. Reads for this sample came from an Illumina HiSeq 2500. The public sequencing data were trimmed at Q25 with fastp and processed into clonotypes with MiXCR by TCRdb, which kept only in-frame beta chains. Each record represents a unique CDR3 protein, reported with the most common genes and DNA among its rows. This sample has roughly 700,000 distinct CDR3 sequences in its table, and approximately 15% of those were observed once. Clones ranked in the top ten supply approximately 7% of the sample. The starting material was PBMCs from blood, obtained 14 to 15 days before vaccination. This receptor was identified in a man aged 50 to 60 who received an inactivated influenza vaccine. Donor details come from another sample of the same person, matched by shared clones.

In nucleotides, the sequence is TGTGCCAGCACCCAGTGGGGGGCTGGGGCCAACGTCCTGACTTTC. This yields the protein CASTQWGAGANVLTF. The chain uses TRBV28 and TRBJ2-6, and TRBD2 may be the D gene, going by 6 matching bases. The CDR3 numbers 15 residues from cysteine through phenylalanine. CDR3 DNA only is kept here, 45 bases in frame from base 1. From a lookup of the germline V gene, CDR1 and CDR2 are MDHEN and SYDVKM. V is cut by 7 bases and J by 2 bases, and the space between the germline ends is 12 bases.